The next 8 T cell receptor beta chains were all read from a single sample in a study of shared clonotypes between healthy human individuals. Libraries were prepared by immunoSEQ multiplex PCR; TCRdb keeps only in-frame clonotypes and omits some of them. The sample shows about 2.4 million clones, more than 90% of them seen only once. Sequencing was performed on naive CD4+ T cells sorted from blood. Subset meaning: CD45RA+ positively selected. The receptor source for this set is a man aged 18-30 years in good health.

J is TRBJ1-5 and V is TRBV19, with TRBD1 identical over 10 bases. Germline V gene sequence: CDR1 LNHDA, CDR2 SQIVND (reference sequence). The CDR3 totals 13 residues. J lost 6 bases, V lost 5 bases, and 1 base had no gene match. The CDR3, as DNA: TGTGCCAGTAGTGACAGGGGGCCTCAGCCCCAGCATTTT. It encodes CASSDRGPQPQHF.

V gene TRBV6-6 combines with J gene TRBJ2-5; tentatively, D is TRBD2 (5 bases). CDR1 MNHNY and CDR2 SVGAGI come from the germline V gene (reference sequence). V lost 7 bases to trimming and J lost 4 bases, with 10 bases between them. This CDR3 is built from 12 residues. The chain's CDR3 is CASTRGIETQYF. CDR3 nucleotides: TGTGCCAGCACTCGGGGAATAGAGACCCAGTACTTC.

The sample holds one count of this clone. The chain carries TRBV11-2 and TRBJ2-7; TRBD2 agrees at 7 bases. V lost 1 base to trimming and J lost 4 bases; unmatched junction nucleotides: 10. Per germline, CDR1 SGHAT and CDR2 FQNNGV. CDR3 length: 16 amino acids. The CDR3 spells CASSLGGGAPRYEQYF. The CDR3 DNA is TGTGCCAGCAGCTTAGGGGGGGGAGCCCCGAGGTACGAGCAGTACTTC.

The genes are TRBV5-1 and TRBJ1-4; D is unresolved. The V gene lost 5 bases and the J gene lost 0 bases, with 8 bases spanning the gap. Germline loops: CDR1 SGHRS, CDR2 YFSETQ. The CDR3 consists of 14 residues. CDR3 DNA sequence: TGCGCCAGCAGAGACGACTCAACTAATGAAAAACTGTTTTTT. This gives the protein CASRDDSTNEKLFF.

This rearrangement joins TRBV21-1 to TRBJ2-1; TRBD2, as called in the table, went unchecked against the DNA. TRBV21-1 constitutes a pseudogene. The CDR3 has 16 residues. CDR3 coding DNA: TGTGCCAGCGCCGAACCCGCTAGCGGGGGGGCTCGGGAGCAGTTCTTC. Protein sequence: CASAEPASGGAREQFF.

This clone appeared a single time. This chain's CDR3 is CASSIKGTGPGNTIYF. For the CDR3, the DNA is TGTGCCAGCAGCATTAAAGGTACGGGCCCTGGAAACACCATATATTTT. The chain recombines TRBV13 with TRBJ1-3; D not resolved. In germline, CDR1 is PRHDT, CDR2 FYEKMQ (reference sequence). The CDR3 has 16 residues. V was cut by 5 bases and J by 2 bases, with 16 bases left in between.

The gene calls are TRBV28 and TRBJ2-1; 9 bases line up with TRBD2. CDR3 length: 16 residues. Germline assignment: CDR1 MDHEN and CDR2 SYDVKM. The ends lost 6 bases at V and 8 bases at J; junction bases unmatched: 14. The CDR3 DNA reads TGTGCCAGCAGCGAAACCGGGACTAGCAAGGTCGATGAGCAGTTCTTC. It translates to CASSETGTSKVDEQFF. The variable domain in full, completed from reference TRBV28 and TRBJ2-1, reads DVKVTQSSRYLVKRTGEKVFLECVQDMDHENMFWYRQDPGLGLRLIYFSYDVKMKEKGDIPEGYSVSREKKERFSLILESASTNQTSMYLCASSETGTSKVDEQFFGPGTRLTVL.

V gene TRBV7-6 combines with J gene TRBJ1-1; weak D call: TRBD1 (5 bases). CDR3 length: 14 amino acids. From germline, CDR1 is SGHVS and CDR2 FNYEAQ. V was clipped by 6 bases and J by 2 bases, with 13 bases between them. DNA of the CDR3: TGTGCCAGCAGTCGATCGACAGCTAACACTGAAGCTTTCTTT. Its translation: CASSRSTANTEAFF.